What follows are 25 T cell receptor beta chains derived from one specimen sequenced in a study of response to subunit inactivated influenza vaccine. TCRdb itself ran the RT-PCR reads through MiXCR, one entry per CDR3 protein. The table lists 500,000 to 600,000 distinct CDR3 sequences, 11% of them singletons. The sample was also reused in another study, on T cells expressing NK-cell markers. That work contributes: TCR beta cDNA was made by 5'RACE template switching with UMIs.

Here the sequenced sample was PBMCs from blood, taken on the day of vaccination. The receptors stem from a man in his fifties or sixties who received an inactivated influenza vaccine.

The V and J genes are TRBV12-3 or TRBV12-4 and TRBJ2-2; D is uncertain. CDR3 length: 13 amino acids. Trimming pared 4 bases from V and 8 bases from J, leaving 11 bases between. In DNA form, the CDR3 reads TGTGCCAGCAGTTGGCTGGTTACGGGGGAGCTGTTTTTT. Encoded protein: CASSWLVTGELFF.

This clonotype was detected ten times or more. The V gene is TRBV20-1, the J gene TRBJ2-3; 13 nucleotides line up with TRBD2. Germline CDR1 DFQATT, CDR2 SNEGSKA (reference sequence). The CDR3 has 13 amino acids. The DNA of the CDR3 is TGCAGGCCTACTAGCGGGGGGGCAGATACGCAGTATTTT. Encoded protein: CRPTSGGADTQYF.

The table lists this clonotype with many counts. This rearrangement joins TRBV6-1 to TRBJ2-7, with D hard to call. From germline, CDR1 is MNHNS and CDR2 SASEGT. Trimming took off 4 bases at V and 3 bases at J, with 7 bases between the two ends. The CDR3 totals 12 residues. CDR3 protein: CASSAYGYEQYF. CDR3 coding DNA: TGTGCCAGCAGTGCTTACGGCTACGAGCAGTACTTC.

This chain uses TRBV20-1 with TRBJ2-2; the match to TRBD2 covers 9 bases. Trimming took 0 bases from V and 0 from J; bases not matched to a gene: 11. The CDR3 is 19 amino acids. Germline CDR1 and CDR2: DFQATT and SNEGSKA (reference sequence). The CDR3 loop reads CSARELAGRRKTNTGELFF. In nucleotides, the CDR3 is TGCAGTGCTAGAGAGCTAGCGGGGCGCCGGAAAACGAACACCGGGGAGCTGTTTTTT.

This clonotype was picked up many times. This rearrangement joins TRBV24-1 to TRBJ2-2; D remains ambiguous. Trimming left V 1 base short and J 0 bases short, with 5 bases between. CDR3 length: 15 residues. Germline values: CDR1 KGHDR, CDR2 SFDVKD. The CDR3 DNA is TGTGCCACCAGTGATTTTGGGACGAACACCGGGGAGCTGTTTTTT. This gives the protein CATSDFGTNTGELFF.

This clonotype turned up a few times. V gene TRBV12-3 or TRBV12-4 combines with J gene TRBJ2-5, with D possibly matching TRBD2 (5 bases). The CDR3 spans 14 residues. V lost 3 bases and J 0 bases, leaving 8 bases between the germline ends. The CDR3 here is CASSFPGYQETQYF. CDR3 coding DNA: TGTGCCAGCAGTTTCCCGGGGTACCAAGAGACCCAGTACTTC.

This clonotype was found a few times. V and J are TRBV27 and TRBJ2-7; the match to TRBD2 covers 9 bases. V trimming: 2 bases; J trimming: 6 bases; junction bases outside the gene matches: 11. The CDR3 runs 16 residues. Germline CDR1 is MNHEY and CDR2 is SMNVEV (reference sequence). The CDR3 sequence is CASSLLGGRAAGEQYF. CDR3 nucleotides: TGTGCCAGCAGTTTACTAGGCGGGAGGGCCGCGGGCGAGCAGTACTTC.

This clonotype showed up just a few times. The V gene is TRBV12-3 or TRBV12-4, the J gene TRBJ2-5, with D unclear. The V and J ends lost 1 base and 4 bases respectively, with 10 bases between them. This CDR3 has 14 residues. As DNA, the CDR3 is TGTGCCAGCAGTTTAGACTACTCCCCAGAGACCCAGTACTTC. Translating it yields CASSLDYSPETQYF.

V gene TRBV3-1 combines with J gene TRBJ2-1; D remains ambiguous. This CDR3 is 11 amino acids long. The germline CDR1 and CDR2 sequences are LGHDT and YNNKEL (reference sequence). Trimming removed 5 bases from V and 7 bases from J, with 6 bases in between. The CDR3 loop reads CASSTFNEQFF. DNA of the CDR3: TGTGCCAGCAGCACCTTTAATGAGCAGTTCTTC.

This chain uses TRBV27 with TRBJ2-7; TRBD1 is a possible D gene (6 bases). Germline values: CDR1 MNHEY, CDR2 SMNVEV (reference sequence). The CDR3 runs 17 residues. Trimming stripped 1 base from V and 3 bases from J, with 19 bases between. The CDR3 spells CASSLFAGRRGNYEQYF. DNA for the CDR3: TGTGCCAGCAGTTTATTCGCGGGCAGAAGGGGGAACTACGAGCAGTACTTC.

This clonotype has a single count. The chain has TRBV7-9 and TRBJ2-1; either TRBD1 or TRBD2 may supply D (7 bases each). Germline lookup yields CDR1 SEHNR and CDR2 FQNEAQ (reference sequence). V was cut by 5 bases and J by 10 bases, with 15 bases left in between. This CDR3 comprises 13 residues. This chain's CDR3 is CASSQAGGGEQFF. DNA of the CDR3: TGTGCCAGCAGCCAGGCAGGGGGGGGCGAGCAGTTCTTC.

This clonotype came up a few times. The CDR3 DNA sequence: TGCAGCGTTGAAGATGGGAGGCTAGCGGGAGCCGAGCAGTACTTC. As protein: CSVEDGRLAGAEQYF. This chain joins TRBV29-1 and TRBJ2-7; 10 nucleotides align to TRBD2. The CDR3 is 15 residues long. Losses at the gene ends were 0 bases for V and 6 bases for J; bases not matched to a gene: 8. Germline V gene lookup returns CDR1 SQVTM and CDR2 ANQGSEA.

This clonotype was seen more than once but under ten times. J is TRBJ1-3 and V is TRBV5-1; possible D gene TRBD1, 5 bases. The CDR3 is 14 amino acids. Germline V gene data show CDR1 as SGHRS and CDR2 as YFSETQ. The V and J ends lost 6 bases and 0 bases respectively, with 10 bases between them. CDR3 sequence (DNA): TGCGCCAGCACGGACACGGACTCTGGAAACACCATATATTTT. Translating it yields CASTDTDSGNTIYF. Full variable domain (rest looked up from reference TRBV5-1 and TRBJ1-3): KAGVTQTPRYLIKTRGQQVTLSCSPISGHRSVSWYQQTPGQGLQFLFEYFSETQRNKGNFPGRFSGRQFSNSRSEMNVSTLELGDSALYLCASTDTDSGNTIYFGEGSWLTVV.

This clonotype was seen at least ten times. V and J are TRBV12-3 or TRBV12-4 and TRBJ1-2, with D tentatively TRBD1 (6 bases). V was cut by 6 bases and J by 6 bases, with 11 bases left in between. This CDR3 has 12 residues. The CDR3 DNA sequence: TGTGCCAGCAGACAGGGTCCCGATGGCTACACCTTC. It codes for CASRQGPDGYTF.

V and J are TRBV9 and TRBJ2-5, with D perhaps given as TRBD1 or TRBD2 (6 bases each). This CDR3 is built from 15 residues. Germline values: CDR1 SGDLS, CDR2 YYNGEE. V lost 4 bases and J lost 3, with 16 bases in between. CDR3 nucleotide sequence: TGTGCCAGCAGCTCGACAAAGGGGGGAGAAGAGACCCAGTACTTC. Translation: CASSSTKGGEETQYF.

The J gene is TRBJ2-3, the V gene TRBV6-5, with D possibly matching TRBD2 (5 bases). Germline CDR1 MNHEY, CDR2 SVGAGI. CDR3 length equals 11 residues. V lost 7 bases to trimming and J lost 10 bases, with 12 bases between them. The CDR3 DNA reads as TGTGCCAGCACCGAGGGAGTTTCGCAGTATTTT. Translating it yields CASTEGVSQYF.

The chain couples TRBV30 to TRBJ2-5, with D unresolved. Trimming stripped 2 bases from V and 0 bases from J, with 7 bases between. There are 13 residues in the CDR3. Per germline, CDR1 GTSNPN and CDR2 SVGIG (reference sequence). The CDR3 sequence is CAWSRSYQETQYF. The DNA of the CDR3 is TGTGCCTGGAGTCGGAGTTACCAAGAGACCCAGTACTTC.

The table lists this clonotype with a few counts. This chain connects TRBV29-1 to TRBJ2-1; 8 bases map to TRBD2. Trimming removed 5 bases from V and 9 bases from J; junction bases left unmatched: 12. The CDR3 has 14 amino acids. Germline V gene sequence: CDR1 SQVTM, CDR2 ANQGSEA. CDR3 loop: CSVLPGELAAEQFF. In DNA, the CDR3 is TGCAGCGTTCTTCCGGGGGAACTAGCGGCTGAGCAGTTCTTC.

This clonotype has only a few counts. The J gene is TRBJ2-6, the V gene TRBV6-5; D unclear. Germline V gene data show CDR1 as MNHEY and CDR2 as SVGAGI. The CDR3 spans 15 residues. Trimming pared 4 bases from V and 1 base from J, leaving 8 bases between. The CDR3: CASSWLGSGANVLTF. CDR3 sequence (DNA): TGTGCCAGCAGTTGGTTAGGTTCTGGGGCCAACGTCCTGACTTTC.

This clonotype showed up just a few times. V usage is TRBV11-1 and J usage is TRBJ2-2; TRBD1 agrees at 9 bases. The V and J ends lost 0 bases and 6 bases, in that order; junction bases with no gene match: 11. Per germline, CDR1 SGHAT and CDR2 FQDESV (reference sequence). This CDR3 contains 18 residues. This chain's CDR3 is CASSLAPPGQGYPGELFF. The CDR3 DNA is TGTGCCAGCAGCTTAGCGCCACCGGGACAGGGCTACCCCGGGGAGCTGTTTTTT. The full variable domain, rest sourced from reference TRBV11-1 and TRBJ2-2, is EAEVAQSPRYKITEKSQAVAFWCDPISGHATLYWYRQILGQGPELLVQFQDESVVDDSQLPKDRFSAERLKGVDSTLKIQPAELGDSAMYLCASSLAPPGQGYPGELFFGEGSRLTVL.

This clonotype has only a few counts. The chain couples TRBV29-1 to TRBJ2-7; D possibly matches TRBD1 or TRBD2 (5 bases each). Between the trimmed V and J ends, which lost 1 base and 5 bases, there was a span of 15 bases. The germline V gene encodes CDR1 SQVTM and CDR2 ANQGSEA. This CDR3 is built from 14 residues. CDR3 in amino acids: CSVEGTPIGDEQYF. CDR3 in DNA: TGCAGCGTTGAAGGGACTCCGATAGGGGACGAGCAGTACTTC.

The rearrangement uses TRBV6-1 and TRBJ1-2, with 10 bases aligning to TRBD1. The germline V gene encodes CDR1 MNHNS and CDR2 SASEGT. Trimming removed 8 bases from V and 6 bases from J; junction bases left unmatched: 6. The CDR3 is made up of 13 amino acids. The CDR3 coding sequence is TGTGCCAGCTTGGGACAGGGGATCGATGGCTACACCTTC. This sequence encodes CASLGQGIDGYTF.

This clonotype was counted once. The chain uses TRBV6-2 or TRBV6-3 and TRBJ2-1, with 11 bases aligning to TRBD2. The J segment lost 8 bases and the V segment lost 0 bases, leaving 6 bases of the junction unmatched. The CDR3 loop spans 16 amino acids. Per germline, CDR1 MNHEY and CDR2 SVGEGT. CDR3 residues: CASSYSALAGGHEQFF. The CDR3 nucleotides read TGTGCCAGCAGTTACTCTGCGCTAGCGGGGGGCCATGAGCAGTTCTTC.

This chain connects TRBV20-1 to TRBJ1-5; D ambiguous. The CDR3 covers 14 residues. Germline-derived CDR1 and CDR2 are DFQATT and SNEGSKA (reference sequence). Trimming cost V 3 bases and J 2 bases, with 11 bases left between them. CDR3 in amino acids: CSARARVGNQPQHF. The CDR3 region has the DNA TGCAGTGCTAGGGCCAGAGTAGGCAATCAGCCCCAGCATTTT.

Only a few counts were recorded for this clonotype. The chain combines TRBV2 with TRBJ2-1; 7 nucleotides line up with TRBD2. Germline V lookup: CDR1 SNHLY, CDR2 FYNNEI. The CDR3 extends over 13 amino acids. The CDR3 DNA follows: TGTGCTATACTATCGGGAGGAGACAATGAGCAGTTCTTC. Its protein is CAILSGGDNEQFF.